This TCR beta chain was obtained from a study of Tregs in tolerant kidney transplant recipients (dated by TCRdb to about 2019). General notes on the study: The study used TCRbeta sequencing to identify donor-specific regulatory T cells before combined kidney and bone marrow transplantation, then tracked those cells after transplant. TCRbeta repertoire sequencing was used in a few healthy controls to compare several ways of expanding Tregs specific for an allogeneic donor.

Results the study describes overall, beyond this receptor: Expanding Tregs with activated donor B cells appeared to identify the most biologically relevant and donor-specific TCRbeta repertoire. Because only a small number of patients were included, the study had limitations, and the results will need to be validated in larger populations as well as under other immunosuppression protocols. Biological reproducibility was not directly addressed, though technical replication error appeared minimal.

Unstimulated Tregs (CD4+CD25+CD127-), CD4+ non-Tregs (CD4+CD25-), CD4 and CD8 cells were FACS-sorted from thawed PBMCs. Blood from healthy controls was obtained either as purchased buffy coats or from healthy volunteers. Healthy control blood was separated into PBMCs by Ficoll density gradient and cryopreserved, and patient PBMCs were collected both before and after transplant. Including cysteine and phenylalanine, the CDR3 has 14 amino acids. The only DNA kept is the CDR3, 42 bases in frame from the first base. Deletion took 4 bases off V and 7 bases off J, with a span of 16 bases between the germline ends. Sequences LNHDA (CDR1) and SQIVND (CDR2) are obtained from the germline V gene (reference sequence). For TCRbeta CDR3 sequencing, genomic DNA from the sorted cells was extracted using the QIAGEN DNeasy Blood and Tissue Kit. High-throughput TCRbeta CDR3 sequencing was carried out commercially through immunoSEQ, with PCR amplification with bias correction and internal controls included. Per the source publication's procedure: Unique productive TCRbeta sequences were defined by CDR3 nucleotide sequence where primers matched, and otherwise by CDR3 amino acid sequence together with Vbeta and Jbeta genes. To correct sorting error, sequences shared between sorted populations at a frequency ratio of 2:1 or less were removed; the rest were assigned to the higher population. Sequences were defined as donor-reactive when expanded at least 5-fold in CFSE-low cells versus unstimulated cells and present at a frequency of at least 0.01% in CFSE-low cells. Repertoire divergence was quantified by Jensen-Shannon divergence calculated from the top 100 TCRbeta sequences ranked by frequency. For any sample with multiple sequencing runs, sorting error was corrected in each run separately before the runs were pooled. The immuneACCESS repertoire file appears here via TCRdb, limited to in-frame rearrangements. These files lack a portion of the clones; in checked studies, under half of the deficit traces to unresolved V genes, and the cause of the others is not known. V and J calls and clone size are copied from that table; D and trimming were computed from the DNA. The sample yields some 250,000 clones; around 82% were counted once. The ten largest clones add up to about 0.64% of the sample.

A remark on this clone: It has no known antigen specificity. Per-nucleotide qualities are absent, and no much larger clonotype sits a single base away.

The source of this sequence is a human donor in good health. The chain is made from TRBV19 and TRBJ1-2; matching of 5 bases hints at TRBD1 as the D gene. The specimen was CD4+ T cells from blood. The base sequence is TGTGCCAGTAGTAATAGACAGCCGTCTACTGGCTACACCTTC. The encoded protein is CASSNRQPSTGYTF.